The clone carrying this TCR beta chain was detected once. Its antigen remains unidentified. The data were taken from a study of cytomegalovirus exposure and HLA in healthy donors. Clones were sequenced by immunoSEQ multiplex PCR, and TCRdb holds only the in-frame ones, with some missing. The profile shows 180,000 or so clones, about nine tenths of them singletons. Study-level points and caveats: There were some public TCRs occurring in many donors, but most TCR sequences were rare. Reports indicated that the classifier achieved high specificity and sensitivity in diagnosing cytomegalovirus status.

Germline V gene sequence: CDR1 LNHDA, CDR2 SQIVND (reference sequence). This CDR3 region has 13 residues. V shed 0 bases and J shed 5 bases, with 7 bases lying between them. The sequence was collected from a man aged 25 to 40 in good health and CMV-seropositive. The chain combines TRBV19 with TRBJ2-5; maybe TRBD1 (5 bases). Sample: PBMCs. CDR3 residues: CASSIDPGETQYF. DNA for the CDR3: TGTGCCAGTAGTATAGATCCAGGGGAGACCCAGTACTTC.